This T cell receptor (beta chain) was recovered during a study of control samples from healthy donors and cancer patients. TCRdb keeps only in-frame clones here, not all; method: immunoSEQ multiplex PCR. The data show over 100,000 clones, with around 89% seen just once and roughly a sixth held by the top ten. Germline CDR1 is MDHEN and CDR2 is SYDVKM. This CDR3 comprises 14 residues. V was trimmed by 8 bases and J by 5 bases, leaving 13 bases between them. The sequence was obtained from a woman aged 50 to 60 in good health. Sequencing input: blood. V is TRBV28 and J is TRBJ1-6; D not resolved. CDR3 region: CASYKTWNNSPLHF. CDR3 DNA sequence: TGTGCCAGCTACAAAACCTGGAATAATTCACCCCTCCACTTT. Full variable domain (rest looked up from reference TRBV28 and TRBJ1-6): DVKVTQSSRYLVKRTGEKVFLECVQDMDHENMFWYRQDPGLGLRLIYFSYDVKMKEKGDIPEGYSVSREKKERFSLILESASTNQTSMYLCASYKTWNNSPLHFGNGTRLTVT.